This TCR beta chain is from a study of blood T cells in healthy people across ages. General study results and limits: Greater diversity and more naive CD4+ cells were seen in long-lived donors than in aged donors.

This clonotype was counted ten times or more. Antigen unknown. It was with a sample-barcoded 5' primer and a J-beta primer mix that a second PCR of roughly 7 to 12 cycles was run. Paired-end reads containing CDR3 totaled no fewer than 3 million for each sample. Each CDR3 protein is one row after TCRdb ran MiXCR on the 5' RACE reads. The data contain 800,000 to 950,000 distinct CDR3 sequences, 25% to 35% of them seen just once; the ten biggest clones take up 10%. This sample also appeared in a second study, on T cells of mothers and their children. That paper adds: For each mother, over 8 million TCR beta CDR3 reads were obtained, and for each child, roughly 2.8 million.

Sequenced sample: blood. The receptor's source is a woman between 40 and 50 years old in good health.

CDR3 DNA sequence: TGTGCCAGCAGCCCACCTACCCAGGGGACCCAGTACTTC. Translating it yields CASSPPTQGTQYF. The chain joins TRBV7-2 to TRBJ2-5; perhaps TRBD1 as D (5 bases). This CDR3 has 13 amino acids. V shed 5 bases and J shed 7 bases, with 14 bases lying between them. The germline CDR1 and CDR2 sequences are SGHTA and FQGNSA.